These 21 T cell receptor beta chains were sequenced from one sample in a study of blood T cell repertoires in COVID-19. The data were produced by immunoSEQ multiplex PCR, yet TCRdb's version contains in-frame clones alone and is incomplete. This table holds about 100,000 clones, around 90% found once. Sequencing was done on a sample of peripheral blood. These receptors originate from a man between 70 and 80 years old with acute or convalescent COVID-19.

This clone is a singleton in its sample. The chain employs TRBV20-1 and TRBJ1-6; D not certain. CDR3 size: 11 residues. Trimming removed 0 bases from V and 14 bases from J, with 8 bases in between. The germline V gene has CDR1 DFQATT and CDR2 SNEGSKA (reference sequence). The CDR3 sequence: CSARDPGSLHF. CDR3 sequence (DNA): TGCAGTGCTAGAGATCCCGGTTCCCTCCACTTT.

The rearrangement joins TRBV7-6 to TRBJ2-1; possibly TRBD2 for D (6 bases). The V and J ends lost 1 base and 4 bases respectively, with 14 bases between them. Germline CDR1 is SGHVS and CDR2 is FNYEAQ. CDR3 length equals 16 residues. CDR3 in DNA: TGTGCCAGCAGCTTAGAGGCAGCGGGTGGTTACAATGAGCAGTTCTTC. It is translated as CASSLEAAGGYNEQFF.

The genes are TRBV27 and TRBJ1-5, with 11 bases lining up with TRBD1. CDR1 and CDR2 from the germline V gene are MNHEY and SMNVEV (reference sequence). The CDR3 runs to 16 residues. Unmatched junction bases numbered 8, after V lost 4 bases and J lost 6 bases. The CDR3 protein is CASSSAGTGGSQPQHF. In DNA, the CDR3 is TGTGCCAGCAGTTCCGCCGGGACAGGGGGTTCTCAGCCCCAGCATTTT.

In DNA, the CDR3 is TGTGCCAGCAGGAACACAGGAGACACAGATACGCAGTATTTT. It encodes CASRNTGDTDTQYF. The rearrangement links TRBV27 to TRBJ2-3; a possible D gene is TRBD1 (5 bases). Germline V gene lookup returns CDR1 MNHEY and CDR2 SMNVEV (reference sequence). V was cut by 6 bases and J by 2 bases, with 12 bases left in between. The CDR3 is made up of 14 amino acids.

Written as DNA, the CDR3 is TGTGCCAGCAGCTCTTATCCGTCCCCCTCTGGGGCCAACGTCCTGACTTTC. Residues: CASSSYPSPSGANVLTF. This chain joins TRBV5-8 and TRBJ2-6; D is unresolved. CDR1 is SGHTS and CDR2 is YDEGEE in the germline V gene. V shed 3 bases and J shed 0 bases, with 13 bases lying between them. This CDR3 has 17 residues.

The chain joins TRBV20-1 to TRBJ2-5; D call uncertain. V was pared by 3 bases and J by 5 bases, with 4 bases between. CDR3 length: 10 residues. Germline V gives CDR1 DFQATT, CDR2 SNEGSKA (reference sequence). CDR3 in amino acids: CSARQETQYF. The CDR3 nucleotides read TGCAGTGCTAGGCAGGAGACCCAGTACTTC.

The CDR3 reads CATSPQGAGEKLFF. The CDR3 DNA is TGTGCCACCAGCCCCCAGGGGGCTGGTGAAAAACTGTTTTTT. The chain combines TRBV15 with TRBJ1-4; the match to TRBD1 covers 8 bases. This CDR3 is 14 amino acids long. The germline gives CDR1 LNHNV, CDR2 YYDKDF (reference sequence). Unmatched junction bases numbered 6, after V lost 5 bases and J lost 7 bases.

The chain couples TRBV6-5 to TRBJ2-1; D is possibly TRBD1 (5 bases). The CDR3 has 14 residues. Germline V gives CDR1 MNHEY, CDR2 SVGAGI. Trimming stripped 3 bases from V and 3 bases from J, with 9 bases between. The chain's CDR3 is CASSYRQYYNEQFF. The CDR3 nucleotides are TGTGCCAGCAGTTATAGACAGTACTACAATGAGCAGTTCTTC.

The rearrangement joins TRBV7-8 to TRBJ1-2, with D hard to call. The ends were cut back, 0 bases at V and 5 bases at J, with 10 bases in the middle. The germline V gene encodes CDR1 SGHVS and CDR2 FQNEAQ. The CDR3 runs to 14 residues. Here the CDR3 DNA reads TGTGCCAGCAGCTTAGCGGTCAGTCAGTATGGCTACACCTTC. This sequence encodes CASSLAVSQYGYTF.

The chain has TRBV11-3 and TRBJ2-3; tentative D call: TRBD2 (5 bases). From germline, CDR1 is SGHNT and CDR2 YENEEA. The V end was cut by 1 base, the J end by 6 bases, with 14 bases between. This CDR3 is built from 15 residues. CDR3 region: CASSLGHLQRDTQYF. DNA of the CDR3: TGTGCCAGCAGCTTAGGACACTTACAGCGGGATACGCAGTATTTT.

This chain uses TRBV6-6 with TRBJ1-1, with 8 bases fitting TRBD1. CDR3 length equals 14 residues. The ends lost 4 bases at V and 5 bases at J; junction bases unmatched: 6. Germline V gene sequence: CDR1 MNHNY, CDR2 SVGAGI (reference sequence). The CDR3 loop reads CASSFQGAGTEAFF. In nucleotides, the CDR3 is TGTGCCAGCAGTTTTCAGGGGGCAGGTACTGAAGCTTTCTTT.

This chain connects TRBV2 to TRBJ1-4; D may be TRBD1 (5 bases). V gave up 3 bases and J gave up 5 bases, with 13 bases separating them. Germline V gives CDR1 SNHLY, CDR2 FYNNEI. CDR3 size: 15 residues. The CDR3 is CASSEVSGSNEKLFF. The DNA for the CDR3 is TGTGCCAGCAGTGAGGTTTCAGGGTCCAATGAAAAACTGTTTTTT.

V usage is TRBV7-6 and J usage is TRBJ1-6, with 9 bases matching TRBD1. Germline trimming cut 4 bases from V and 7 bases from J; bases unmatched to any gene: 2. The germline V gene has CDR1 SGHVS and CDR2 FNYEAQ. The CDR3 extends over 14 amino acids. The chain's CDR3 is CASSSDRGNSPLHF. The CDR3 region has the DNA TGTGCCAGCAGCTCTGACAGGGGGAATTCACCCCTCCACTTT.

This clone was counted a single time. This chain joins TRBV12-3 or TRBV12-4 and TRBJ1-1, with a tentative D call TRBD1 (6 bases). V was trimmed by 3 bases and J by 8 bases, leaving 13 bases between them. The CDR3 is 13 amino acids. The CDR3 DNA reads as TGTGCCAGCAGTTTCGATTCAGGGGCCGAAGCTTTCTTT. It specifies CASSFDSGAEAFF.

This chain joins TRBV28 and TRBJ1-2; D possibly corresponds to TRBD1 (5 bases). The CDR3 sequence is 15 residues long. Germline CDR1 MDHEN, CDR2 SYDVKM. V was clipped by 4 bases and J by 1 base, with 13 bases between them. The CDR3 DNA reads as TGTGCCAGCAGTTCACCGGGACTCCTTAACTATGGCTACACCTTC. Amino acids: CASSSPGLLNYGYTF.

The chain is built from TRBV5-4 and TRBJ2-5; 12 nucleotides align to TRBD2. V lost 4 bases and J lost 1; bases outside the gene matches: 2. The CDR3 consists of 15 residues. Per germline, CDR1 SGHNT and CDR2 YYREEE (reference sequence). This chain's CDR3 is CASSQLAGGQETQYF. DNA for the CDR3: TGTGCCAGCAGCCAACTAGCGGGGGGCCAAGAGACCCAGTACTTC.

V is TRBV29-1 and J is TRBJ1-2; D remains unclear. CDR1 SQVTM and CDR2 ANQGSEA come from the germline V gene. V lost 1 base and J 4 bases, leaving 19 bases between the germline ends. The CDR3 covers 16 residues. The CDR3 here is CSVEGGIGGSTYGYTF. The CDR3 DNA follows: TGCAGCGTTGAAGGGGGAATCGGAGGGTCCACCTATGGCTACACCTTC.

This clone turned up a few times. The chain uses TRBV11-3 and TRBJ2-7; tentative D call: TRBD1 (5 bases). V dropped 5 bases and J dropped 0 bases, with 14 bases sitting between them. Germline-derived CDR1 and CDR2 are SGHNT and YENEEA. There are 15 residues in the CDR3. This chain's CDR3 is CASSPQGSSSYEQYF. The CDR3 DNA reads TGTGCCAGCAGCCCCCAGGGATCTAGCTCCTACGAGCAGTACTTC.

The J gene is TRBJ1-2, the V gene TRBV7-9; D unresolved. The CDR3 is 12 amino acids. Between the trimmed V and J ends, which lost 6 bases and 0 bases, there was a span of 5 bases. Germline CDR1 SEHNR, CDR2 FQNEAQ (reference sequence). DNA for the CDR3: TGTGCCAGCAGTTATTCTAACTATGGCTACACCTTC. It specifies CASSYSNYGYTF.

Here the CDR3 reads CATSSRQGTGELFF. CDR3 coding DNA: TGTGCCACCAGCAGTCGACAGGGGACCGGGGAGCTGTTTTTT. The chain combines TRBV15 with TRBJ2-2; 8 bases are shared with TRBD1. Per the germline V gene, CDR1 is LNHNV and CDR2 is YYDKDF (reference sequence). V gave up 3 bases and J gave up 5 bases; unmatched junction bases: 2. The CDR3 is made up of 14 amino acids.

The chain carries TRBV28 and TRBJ2-3; 7 bases are a match to TRBD2. The CDR3 consists of 16 residues. Germline loops: CDR1 MDHEN, CDR2 SYDVKM. The V gene end was trimmed by 8 bases and the J gene end by 2 bases; junction bases not matched to a gene: 13. The CDR3 DNA reads TGTGCCAGCGGTCTACATTTGGGGGGGATCACAGATACGCAGTATTTT. This codes for CASGLHLGGITDTQYF.